This T cell receptor beta chain was profiled in a study of T cells in Graves' hyperthyroidism and ophthalmopathy (dated by TCRdb to the late 2010s). Describing the broader study: Peripheral blood samples were taken at initial diagnosis, before any treatment was given. According to the paper, TCR Vbeta CDR3 sequencing was carried out on over 130 peripheral blood samples, which came from about 45 ophthalmopathy, 75 to 80 hyperthyroidism and roughly 17 progressor patients. A discovery cohort of about a hundred patients, 43 with Graves' ophthalmopathy and approximately 60 with stable Graves' hyperthyroidism, was used to find distinguishing TCR V-J signatures. In addition, the study compared T-cell repertoires in thyroid tissue and in blood from roughly 6 Graves' hyperthyroidism patients. The 85 to 100 discovery patients were divided at random into training and test sets in a 7:3 ratio. After blood sampling, hyperthyroidism patients were treated with methimazole at a starting dose of 30 mg daily, and ophthalmopathy patients were treated with high-dose intravenous methylprednisolone. Prospective prediction of ophthalmopathy was tested in an independent validation cohort consisting of some 20 hyperthyroidism patients and around 17 patients who later progressed to ophthalmopathy. The investigation overall reported the following: Sample size was not statistically predetermined, and investigators were not blinded to group allocation. In validation, the model predicted progression to ophthalmopathy a median of approximately 6.3 months before onset, with 65% to 71% sensitivity and more than 72% specificity. A model built on a 13 V-J signature distinguished ophthalmopathy from stable hyperthyroidism, reaching around 90% sensitivity and 81.08% specificity in cross-validation and 80%/75% in testing. Blood samples also contained most of the expanded thyroid clonotypes (frequency above 0.001), which suggests that blood repertoires may reflect thyroid immune responses.

A few counts support this clonotype. Its antigen is currently not known. One base away there is no much larger clone; base qualities are not given. Moderately to severely active disease, a Clinical Activity Score of at least 3, a NOSPECS grade of at least 4, and a duration under 3 months were present in ophthalmopathy patients. The study excluded patients with uncontrolled infections, other autoimmune diseases, pregnancy or lactation. Diagnoses were established on the basis of clinical symptoms, serum thyroxine and TRAb, thyroid ultrasound, and orbital computed tomography. PBMCs were separated from under 11 ml of fresh peripheral blood using Ficoll-Paque density gradient centrifugation. Trizol reagent was used to extract total RNA, and RNA quality was then checked on an Agilent 2100 Bioanalyzer. The CDR1 and CDR2 encoded by the germline V gene (reference sequence) are LNHDA and SQIVND. The CDR3 contains 14 residues, cysteine and phenylalanine counted. Just the 42-base CDR3 DNA is kept, in frame starting at base 1. From V the trimming removes 7 bases and from J it removes 2 bases, while the gene matches leave 5 bases of the junction unaccounted for.

TCR beta CDR3 regions were amplified from RNA transcripts. The first round of RT-PCR for the TCR CDR3 was performed with the HTBI primer set and the Qiagen OneStep RT-PCR kit. A second multiplex PCR round built the libraries, followed by size selection and purification. Paired-end sequencing of the libraries was performed with 100 bp reads on an Illumina HiSeq2000. The published analysis was carried out like this. SOAPnuke was used to process the raw data, removing reads that contained adapters or uncalled bases, had a mean Phred below 15, or lacked an exact match to the constant primer or identifier. COPE v1.2.5 was used to merge high-quality paired reads, and clonotypes were defined as unique nucleotide sequences. MiTCR v1.1 was used to align clonotypes to the IMGT TRBV, TRBD and TRBJ reference segments. The analysis was restricted to V-J combinations with a frequency above 0.0001, which together covered 99% to 99.2% of the repertoires. The TCS score was defined as the ratio of F50 (clonal expansion) to E x V (chaos), calculated using BLOSUM62-based TCRdist between CDR3 peptides within each V-J. Welch's t-statistics and random forest reduced roughly 530 V-J features to roughly 13, which were used in a naive Bayes classifier (R e1071). TCRdb reanalyzed the raw reads on its own, using fastp at Q25 for trimming and MiXCR for clone calling, and kept in-frame beta chains. Rows with a matching CDR3 protein are joined into one entry that keeps the most common DNA and genes. It is TCRdb's table, rather than the study itself, that gives the V and J calls and clone size. The sample table lists about 500,000 distinct CDR3 sequences, around 15% of them with a count of one. Jointly, the top ten make up 29% of the sample.

The sequencing sample was made of blood. The receptor comes from a woman in her twenties or thirties with Graves' ophthalmopathy. The V gene is TRBV19 and the J gene is TRBJ2-7; the junction holds 10 bases that match TRBD2. The nucleotides read TGTGCCAGTACGGCTAGCGGGAGTACCTACGAGCAGTACTTC. Translation gives CASTASGSTYEQYF.